This T cell receptor (beta chain) was recorded in a study of beta chain features in type 1 diabetes. V was trimmed by 6 bases and J by 12 bases, leaving 15 bases between them. CDR1 and CDR2 (germline): MNHNS, SASEGT. This CDR3 is 12 amino acids long. What was sequenced were expressed TCRB transcripts, since all of the isolated RNA had been reverse transcribed. The assay was immunoSEQ multiplex PCR, and TCRdb's table has in-frame clones only and misses some. The table records 900,000 or so clones, roughly a sixth of them present only once. The J gene is TRBJ2-1, the V gene TRBV6-1, with D possibly matching TRBD2 (5 bases). This clonotype was obtained from a woman under 30 in good health. The source material was naive CD4+ T cells from blood. DNA for the CDR3: TGTGCCAGCAGCTCAAAACCACGGGGGCAGTTCTTC. Protein sequence: CASSSKPRGQFF.